This T cell receptor (beta chain) was observed in a study of blood T cell repertoires in COVID-19. Turning to the study itself: T cells, B-cell-depleted T cells, or PBMCs supplied cDNA or gDNA.

The protocol was immunoSEQ multiplex PCR, while the TCRdb copy is restricted to in-frame clones and leaves out a portion. The table shows about 290,000 clones, with around 90% occurring only once. The V end was cut by 2 bases, the J end by 2 bases, with 7 bases between. Germline CDR1 SGDLS, CDR2 YYNGEE. The CDR3 loop spans 13 amino acids. The age range of participants was about 18 to 95 years, with residence in more than 20 US areas. In assigning cohorts, the study relied on participant-reported clinical history. This receptor was obtained from a woman aged 40 to 50 who had recovered from COVID-19. The sequenced sample consisted of PBMCs or T cells enriched from blood (not recorded which). This sequence joins TRBV9 and TRBJ1-1; D unclear. The DNA for the CDR3 is TGTGCCAGCAGCGTCAACAGTAACACTGAAGCTTTCTTT. It translates to CASSVNSNTEAFF.